This T cell receptor beta chain was captured in a study of PD-1 and CTLA-4 blockade in melanoma. The CDR3 loop spans 12 amino acids. V was pared by 2 bases and J by 3 bases, with 4 bases between. CDR1 MNHNY and CDR2 SVGAGI come from the germline V gene (reference sequence). Clones were sequenced by immunoSEQ multiplex PCR, and TCRdb holds only the in-frame ones, with some missing. There are 15,000 to 20,000 clones in the sample; more than 65% occur only once, and approximately 15% lies in the top ten. The sequence derives from a human donor with melanoma. The V call is TRBV6-6, the J call TRBJ2-5; D not resolved. This specimen consisted of CD8+ T cells from peripheral blood, obtained before anti-PD-1 treatment. The CDR3: CASSYAEETQYF. The CDR3 DNA is TGTGCCAGCAGTTACGCGGAAGAGACCCAGTACTTC.